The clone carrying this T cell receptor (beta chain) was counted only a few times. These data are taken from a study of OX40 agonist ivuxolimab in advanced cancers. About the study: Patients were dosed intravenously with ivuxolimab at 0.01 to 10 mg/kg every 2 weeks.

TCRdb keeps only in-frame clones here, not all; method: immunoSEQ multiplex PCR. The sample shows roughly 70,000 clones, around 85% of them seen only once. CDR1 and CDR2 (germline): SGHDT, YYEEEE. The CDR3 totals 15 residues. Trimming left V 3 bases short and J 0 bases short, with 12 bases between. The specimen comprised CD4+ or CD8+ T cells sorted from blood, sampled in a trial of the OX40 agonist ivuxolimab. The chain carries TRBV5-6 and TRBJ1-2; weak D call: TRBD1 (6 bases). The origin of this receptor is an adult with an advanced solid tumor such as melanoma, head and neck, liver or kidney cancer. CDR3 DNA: TGTGCCAGCAGCTCCGGGGGGCCAGCTAACTATGGCTACACCTTC. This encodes CASSSGGPANYGYTF. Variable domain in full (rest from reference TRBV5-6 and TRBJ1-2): DAGVTQSPTHLIKTRGQQVTLRCSPKSGHDTVSWYQQALGQGPQFIFQYYEEEERQRGNFPDRFSGHQFPNYSSELNVNALLLGDSALYLCASSSGGPANYGYTFGSGTRLTVV.